The sequence of this T cell receptor (beta chain) was determined in a study of shared clonotypes between healthy human individuals. The assay used deep level. Sequenced by immunoSEQ multiplex PCR; TCRdb stores in-frame clones only, minus some. The sample yields roughly 300,000 clones, around 87% seen once. V was pared by 10 bases and J by 6 bases, with 9 bases of the junction left unmatched. The CDR3 runs 12 residues. Germline values: CDR1 MNHEY, CDR2 SMNVEV (reference sequence). What was sequenced was memory CD8+ T cells sorted from blood. Subset indicated: CD45RO+ cells pooled with CCR7-negative TemRA cells. The chain is built from TRBV27 and TRBJ2-7, with 7 bases lining up with TRBD1. This TCR was recovered from a young man in good health. The CDR3 loop is CAIGDSGLEQYF. In DNA form, the CDR3 reads TGTGCCATCGGGGACAGCGGCCTCGAGCAGTACTTC.